Below, 18 T cell receptor beta chains from the same sample are listed, as sequenced in a study of T cell responses to AZD1222 COVID-19 vaccine. Produced via immunoSEQ multiplex PCR; TCRdb's table is partial and in-frame only. The sample has around 130,000 clones; about 90% are singletons. Material: peripheral blood, obtained 28 days after the second AZD1222 dose. These receptors were collected from an adult who received the AZD1222 COVID-19 vaccine.

J is TRBJ2-3 and V is TRBV7-9; 8 bases align to TRBD2. Losses at the gene ends were 8 bases for V and 5 bases for J; bases not matched to a gene: 3. The germline gives CDR1 SEHNR, CDR2 FQNEAQ (reference sequence). The CDR3 loop spans 12 amino acids. This chain's CDR3 is CASQRGGDTQYF. CDR3 nucleotides: TGTGCCAGCCAACGGGGGGGAGATACGCAGTATTTT.

The chain couples TRBV4-1 to TRBJ1-1; 7 nucleotides match TRBD1. CDR3 length: 16 residues. The germline gives CDR1 MGHRA, CDR2 YSYEKL. V lost 6 bases, J lost 1 base, and 11 bases stayed unmatched. The CDR3 coding sequence is TGCGCCAGCAGTGGCGTCCTGGGACAGTCGAACACTGAAGCTTTCTTT. It translates to CASSGVLGQSNTEAFF.

The chain is built from TRBV6-5 and TRBJ2-1; D call uncertain. CDR3 size: 15 residues. CDR1 MNHEY and CDR2 SVGAGI come from the germline V gene. The V end was cut by 2 bases, the J end by 1 base, with 9 bases between. Here the CDR3 reads CASSYVAESYNEQFF. The CDR3 DNA follows: TGTGCCAGCAGTTACGTCGCGGAGTCCTACAATGAGCAGTTCTTC.

V gene TRBV30 combines with J gene TRBJ1-2; TRBD1 is a possible D gene (6 bases). V lost 0 bases, J lost 6 bases, and 11 bases lay in between. The CDR3 extends over 13 amino acids. Germline V CDR1 and CDR2: GTSNPN, SVGIG (reference sequence). The CDR3 DNA is TGTGCCTGGAGTGTACAAGGGGGGGATGGCTACACCTTC. This codes for CAWSVQGGDGYTF.

The chain combines TRBV18 with TRBJ2-7, with 7 positions matching TRBD2. V lost 3 bases, J lost 9 bases, and 17 bases stayed unmatched. There are 16 residues in the CDR3. The V gene's germline CDR1 is KGHSH and CDR2 LQKENI. The CDR3: CASSPSPGGRGQVQYV. Here the CDR3 DNA reads TGTGCCAGCTCACCTTCTCCGGGGGGAAGAGGCCAAGTGCAGTACGTC.

The chain joins TRBV5-1 to TRBJ2-7; 7 nucleotides match TRBD1. Germline CDR1 reads SGHRS; CDR2 reads YFSETQ. After removal of 2 bases from V and 0 bases from J, the junction contained 5 bases not matched to a gene. This CDR3 has 15 amino acids. CDR3 loop: CASSFLTGSSYEQYV. CDR3 nucleotide sequence: TGCGCCAGCAGCTTCCTGACAGGGAGCTCCTACGAGCAGTACGTC.

This clone was picked up one time. CDR3 sequence reads: CASQGLAGVYNEQFF. The DNA for the CDR3 is TGTGCCAGCCAGGGACTAGCGGGAGTCTACAATGAGCAGTTCTTC. V usage is TRBV19 and J usage is TRBJ2-1, with 14 bases fitting TRBD2. The length of the CDR3 is 15 residues. The ends lost 9 bases at V and 3 bases at J; junction bases unmatched: 4. Per germline, CDR1 LNHDA and CDR2 SQIVND (reference sequence). Full variable domain (rest looked up from reference TRBV19 and TRBJ2-1): DGGITQSPKYLFRKEGQNVTLSCEQNLNHDAMYWYRQDPGQGLRLIYYSQIVNDFQKGDIAEGYSVSREKKESFPLTVTSAQKNPTAFYLCASQGLAGVYNEQFFGPGTRLTVL.

This CDR3 is CASRVAGPNEKLFF. DNA of the CDR3: TGTGCCAGTCGGGTCGCCGGACCAAATGAAAAACTGTTTTTT. V usage is TRBV19 and J usage is TRBJ1-4; D remains unclear. Germline lookup yields CDR1 LNHDA and CDR2 SQIVND (reference sequence). V gave up 8 bases and J gave up 5 bases, with 15 bases separating them. The CDR3 covers 14 residues.

The rearrangement joins TRBV15 to TRBJ2-1, with 8 positions matching TRBD2. Trimming took 0 bases from V and 12 from J; bases not matched to a gene: 7. The V gene's germline CDR1 is LNHNV and CDR2 YYDKDF (reference sequence). The CDR3 consists of 14 residues. CDR3 amino acids: CATSRDLREEGQFF. Here the CDR3 DNA reads TGTGCCACCAGCAGAGATTTGCGGGAGGAGGGGCAGTTCTTC.

V gene TRBV9 combines with J gene TRBJ2-1; 8 nucleotides agree with TRBD2. The CDR3 contains 16 residues. The germline V gene encodes CDR1 SGDLS and CDR2 YYNGEE. V lost 4 bases to trimming and J lost 5 bases; unmatched junction nucleotides: 11. As DNA, the CDR3 is TGTGCCAGCAGCCCCCGGGGTAGCGGGGATCACAATGAGCAGTTCTTC. Its protein is CASSPRGSGDHNEQFF. Full variable domain (outside the CDR3, taken from reference TRBV9 and TRBJ2-1): DSGVTQTPKHLITATGQRVTLRCSPRSGDLSVYWYQQSLDQGLQFLIQYYNGEERAKGNILERFSAQQFPDLHSELNLSSLELGDSALYFCASSPRGSGDHNEQFFGPGTRLTVL.

The V call is TRBV18, the J call TRBJ1-2; D remains unclear. The CDR3 is 13 amino acids. With 5 bases removed from V and 3 bases from J, the gap between germline ends came to 10 bases. Germline loops: CDR1 KGHSH, CDR2 LQKENI. CDR3 sequence reads: CASSSGGDYGYTF. The CDR3 DNA sequence: TGTGCCAGCTCATCAGGAGGCGACTATGGCTACACCTTC.

This chain links TRBV6-5 with TRBJ1-2; D gene uncertain. The CDR3 has 16 residues. CDR1 is MNHEY, CDR2 SVGAGI, per germline. The V end was cut by 2 bases, the J end by 4 bases, with 17 bases between. The CDR3 loop is CASSYTREPGSYGYTF. In DNA, the CDR3 is TGTGCCAGCAGTTACACGCGAGAACCCGGCAGCTATGGCTACACCTTC.

V is TRBV6-5 and J is TRBJ1-4, with D unclear. The germline V gene encodes CDR1 MNHEY and CDR2 SVGAGI. Trimming took off 8 bases at V and 7 bases at J, with 14 bases between the two ends. The CDR3 contains 13 residues. This CDR3 is CASSIRPREKLFF. In DNA, the CDR3 is TGTGCCAGCTCGATCAGGCCCCGTGAAAAACTGTTTTTT.

The gene calls are TRBV4-3 and TRBJ2-1; D gene ambiguous. This CDR3 is built from 15 residues. CDR1 and CDR2 from the germline V gene are LGHNA and YSLEER. V lost 0 bases, J lost 0 bases, and 6 bases lay in between. CDR3 nucleotides: TGCGCCAGCAGCCAAGACCCCCGCTCCTACAATGAGCAGTTCTTC. It encodes CASSQDPRSYNEQFF.

The chain uses TRBV27 and TRBJ1-5, with 7 bases aligning to TRBD1. This CDR3 spans 15 amino acids. Looked up from germline, CDR1 is MNHEY and CDR2 is SMNVEV (reference sequence). V gave up 4 bases and J gave up 1 base; unmatched junction bases: 4. The CDR3 protein is CASSSRGRSNQPQHF. In DNA, the CDR3 is TGTGCCAGCAGTTCAAGGGGGCGCAGCAATCAGCCCCAGCATTTT.

V is TRBV2 and J is TRBJ1-1; D uncertain. The germline CDR1 and CDR2 sequences are SNHLY and FYNNEI. V lost 2 bases and J 11 bases, leaving 12 bases between the germline ends. This CDR3 is built from 12 residues. CDR3 nucleotides: TGTGCCAGCAGTGAATGGTTCTTGTGGGCTTTCTTT. The encoded protein is CASSEWFLWAFF.

The rearrangement uses TRBV6-5 and TRBJ1-1, with unresolved D. Trimming took off 6 bases at V and 2 bases at J, with 4 bases between the two ends. CDR1 and CDR2 (germline): MNHEY, SVGAGI. This CDR3 has 11 residues. The CDR3 bases are TGTGCCAGCAGAACTAACACTGAAGCTTTCTTT. Protein: CASRTNTEAFF.

The V and J genes are TRBV18 and TRBJ1-3, with unresolved D. CDR1 and CDR2 (germline): KGHSH, LQKENI. With 3 bases removed from V and 0 bases from J, the gap between germline ends came to 9 bases. The CDR3 is 15 amino acids. The CDR3 is CASSPIHHSGNTIYF. The CDR3 coding sequence is TGTGCCAGCTCACCGATACACCACTCTGGAAACACCATATATTTT.